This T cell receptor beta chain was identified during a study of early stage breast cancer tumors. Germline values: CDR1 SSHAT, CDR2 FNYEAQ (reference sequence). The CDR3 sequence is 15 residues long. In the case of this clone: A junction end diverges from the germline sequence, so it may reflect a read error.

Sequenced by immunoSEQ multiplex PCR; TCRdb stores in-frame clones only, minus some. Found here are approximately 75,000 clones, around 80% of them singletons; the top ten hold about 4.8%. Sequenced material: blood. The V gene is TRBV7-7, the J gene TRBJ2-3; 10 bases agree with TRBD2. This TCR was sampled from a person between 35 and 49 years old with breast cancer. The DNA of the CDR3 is TGTGCTAGCAGCCCCGGACTAGCGGCCACAGATACGCAGTATTTT. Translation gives CASSPGLAATDTQYF.